The clone carrying this T cell receptor beta chain was found once. Libraries were prepared by immunoSEQ multiplex PCR; TCRdb keeps only in-frame clonotypes and omits some of them. The sample lists 150,000 or so clones; about 95% were seen once. These data belong to a study of control samples from healthy donors and cancer patients. From germline, CDR1 is SGHDN and CDR2 FVKESK. This CDR3 has 12 residues. V shed 4 bases and J shed 8 bases, with 8 bases lying between them. The TCR originated in a man aged 60 to 69 with colorectal cancer. V and J are TRBV14 and TRBJ2-2; D is uncertain. The material sequenced was PBMCs. CDR3 coding DNA: TGTGCCAGCAGCCCCCGACTGGGGGAGCTGTTTTTT. Translating it yields CASSPRLGELFF.